The T cell receptor (beta chain) described here comes from a study of T-cell reconstitution after alpha-beta-depleted transplantation in children. Study conclusions and caveats: About two months after transplant, alpha-beta T cells reportedly came from several hundred expanded graft clones.

Researchers prepared the TCRbeta library using unique molecular identifiers, the study reports. Via MiXCR, TCRdb re-called the PCR reads, giving one row per CDR3 protein. The sample consists of about 260,000 distinct CDR3 sequences, under 14% of them appearing once. This CDR3 contains 13 residues. With 3 bases removed from V and 0 bases from J, the gap between germline ends came to 7 bases. CDR1 DFQATT and CDR2 SNEGSKA come from the germline V gene (reference sequence). Many counts were recorded for this clonotype. Its matching antigen is unknown. This sequence was found in a male patient aged 2-15 years who had a stem cell transplant for chronic granulomatous disease, so the T cells may come from the graft donor. Sequences were derived from peripheral blood, sampled 180 days after TCRalphabeta/CD19-depleted stem cell transplant. The V and J genes are TRBV20-1 and TRBJ2-3; D is ambiguous. The CDR3 DNA reads as TGCAGTGCTAGCTCGCGGAGCACAGATACGCAGTATTTT. The encoded protein is CSASSRSTDTQYF.